This passage covers 9 T cell receptor beta chains from one sample sequenced in a study of shared clonotypes between healthy human individuals (dated by TCRdb to 2018 to 2021). The library was prepared using the immunoSEQ multiplex PCR assay. TCRdb stores this immuneACCESS table with in-frame sequences only. Part of the clones is absent; in the studies checked, under half of the shortfall reflects unresolved V genes, and no reason is known for the rest. In this sample the table shows around 720,000 clones, around 73% of which occur a single time. The leading ten clones occupy around 2% of the sample. The sample taken for sequencing was memory CD4+ T cells sorted from blood. The cell subset or site label of this sample denotes: CD45RA-negative fraction. Receptors were obtained from a woman in her 30s in good health.

In DNA, the CDR3 is TGTGCCAGCAGGGGACTAGCGGGAGCGTATGGGGAGCTGTTTTTT. Protein sequence: CASRGLAGAYGELFF. V gene TRBV6-1 combines with J gene TRBJ2-2, with 14 bases aligning to TRBD2. V trimming: 6 bases; J trimming: 8 bases; junction bases outside the gene matches: 5. The CDR3 totals 15 residues. CDR1 is MNHNS and CDR2 is SASEGT in the germline V gene.

This clone was recorded only once. The chain combines TRBV28 with TRBJ1-4; possibly TRBD1 for D (5 bases). The germline gives CDR1 MDHEN, CDR2 SYDVKM. The germline V and J ends were trimmed by 3 bases and 5 bases, with 13 bases remaining between them. The CDR3 covers 15 residues. CDR3 protein: CASSLEGTGNEKLFF. The DNA for the CDR3 is TGTGCCAGCAGTTTGGAAGGGACGGGAAATGAAAAACTGTTTTTT.

The V gene is TRBV7-3, the J gene TRBJ2-1, with TRBD2 matching 10 bases. V lost 2 bases, J lost 7 bases, and 5 bases stayed unmatched. Germline CDR1 reads SGHTA; CDR2 reads FQGTGA. The CDR3 length is 15 residues. CDR3 sequence: CASSLWASGSNEQFF. In nucleotides, the CDR3 is TGTGCCAGCAGCTTATGGGCTAGCGGGAGTAATGAGCAGTTCTTC.

J is TRBJ2-7 and V is TRBV5-1; unclear D gene. The CDR3 runs 12 residues. Germline CDR1 and CDR2: SGHRS and YFSETQ. V was clipped by 3 bases and J by 2 bases, with 6 bases between them. CDR3 DNA sequence: TGCGCCAGCAGCTCGGACGCCTACGAGCAGTACTTC. Residues: CASSSDAYEQYF. Supplemented by reference TRBV5-1 and TRBJ2-7, the full variable domain reads KAGVTQTPRYLIKTRGQQVTLSCSPISGHRSVSWYQQTPGQGLQFLFEYFSETQRNKGNFPGRFSGRQFSNSRSEMNVSTLELGDSALYLCASSSDAYEQYFGPGTRLTVT.

The V call is TRBV28, the J call TRBJ2-7; tentatively, D is TRBD2 (6 bases). There are 16 residues in the CDR3. Trimming left V 5 bases short and J 1 base short, with 18 bases between. Germline V CDR1 and CDR2: MDHEN, SYDVKM. CDR3 amino acids: CASSGNLWGVSYEQYF. CDR3 coding DNA: TGTGCCAGCAGTGGAAACTTGTGGGGGGTGTCCTACGAGCAGTACTTC.

The J gene is TRBJ2-1, the V gene TRBV30, with 9 nucleotides matching TRBD2. CDR1 and CDR2 (germline): GTSNPN, SVGIG (reference sequence). J gave up 0 bases and V 4 bases, and 4 bases lay outside the gene matches. The length of the CDR3 is 15 residues. The CDR3 sequence: CAWMRTSDSYNEQFF. As DNA, the CDR3 is TGTGCCTGGATGAGGACTAGCGACTCCTACAATGAGCAGTTCTTC.

This clone was observed a handful of times. The V gene is TRBV4-2, the J gene TRBJ2-2, with 11 bases that match TRBD2. After removal of 0 bases from V and 1 base from J, the junction contained 4 bases not matched to a gene. The CDR3 has 18 residues. In germline, CDR1 is LGHNA, CDR2 YNFKEQ. The DNA of the CDR3 is TGTGCCAGCAGCCAAGAAACTAGCGGGAGCGGGAACACCGGGGAGCTGTTTTTT. Its translation is CASSQETSGSGNTGELFF.

The chain uses TRBV30 and TRBJ1-5, with 8 positions matching TRBD1. CDR1 and CDR2 from the germline V gene are GTSNPN and SVGIG (reference sequence). The CDR3 is made up of 18 amino acids. With V trimmed by 2 bases and J by 2 bases, 14 bases remained unmatched. This CDR3 reads CAWSSRGQGIQGNQPQHF. CDR3 DNA sequence: TGTGCCTGGAGTTCTAGAGGACAGGGTATTCAGGGCAATCAGCCCCAGCATTTT.

In this sample, this clone turned up a few times. CDR3 in amino acids: CASSFGEGLSETQYF. As DNA, the CDR3 is TGTGCCAGCAGCTTTGGCGAGGGTCTTTCAGAGACCCAGTACTTC. V usage is TRBV5-5 and J usage is TRBJ2-5, with D possibly matching TRBD2 (5 bases). This CDR3 comprises 15 residues. Trimming pared 2 bases from V and 4 bases from J, leaving 15 bases between. Germline assignment: CDR1 SGHKS and CDR2 YYEKEE (reference sequence).